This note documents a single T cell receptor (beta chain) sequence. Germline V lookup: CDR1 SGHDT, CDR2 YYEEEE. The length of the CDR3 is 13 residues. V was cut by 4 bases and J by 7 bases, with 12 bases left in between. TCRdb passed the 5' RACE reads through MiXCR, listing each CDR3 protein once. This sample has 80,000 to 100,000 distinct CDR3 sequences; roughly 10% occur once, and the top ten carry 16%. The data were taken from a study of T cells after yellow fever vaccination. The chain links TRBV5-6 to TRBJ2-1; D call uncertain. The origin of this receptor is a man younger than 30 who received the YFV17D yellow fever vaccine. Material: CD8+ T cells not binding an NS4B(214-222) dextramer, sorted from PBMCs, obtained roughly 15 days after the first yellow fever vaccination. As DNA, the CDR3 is TGTGCCAGCAGCAACAGACTGAATAATGAGCAGTTCTTC. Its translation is CASSNRLNNEQFF.